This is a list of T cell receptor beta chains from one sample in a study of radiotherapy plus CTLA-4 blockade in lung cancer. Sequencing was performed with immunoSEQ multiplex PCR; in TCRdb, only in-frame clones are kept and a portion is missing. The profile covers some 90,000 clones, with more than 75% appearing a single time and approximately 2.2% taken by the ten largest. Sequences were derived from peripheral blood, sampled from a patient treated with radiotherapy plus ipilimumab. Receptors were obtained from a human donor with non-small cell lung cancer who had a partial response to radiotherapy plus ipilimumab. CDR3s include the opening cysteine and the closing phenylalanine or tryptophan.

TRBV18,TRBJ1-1,CASSRDRNTEAFF
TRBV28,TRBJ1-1,CASSPPQGAFTEAFF
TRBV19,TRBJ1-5,CASRQKPGTASNQPQHF
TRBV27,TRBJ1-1,CASSLRQGRTEAFF
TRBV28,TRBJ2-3,CASSLGLAGGSDTQYF
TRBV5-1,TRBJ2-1,CASSTFPGGAAYNEQFF
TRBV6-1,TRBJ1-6,CASNPGRSYNSPLHF
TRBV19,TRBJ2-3,CASSPLGQGYTDTQYF
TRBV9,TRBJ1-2,CASSSAYRGTGGYTF
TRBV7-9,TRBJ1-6,CASTTGGSYRVHF
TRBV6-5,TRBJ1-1,CASGLAMNTEAFF
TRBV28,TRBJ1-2,CASTSVGGGNYGYTF
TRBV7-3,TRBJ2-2,CASSLSSGSGGTGELFF
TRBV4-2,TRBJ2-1,CASSPLGLAGLGGEQFF
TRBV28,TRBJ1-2,CARKGGGSNYGYTF
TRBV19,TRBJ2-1,CASSIGLAGVEQFF
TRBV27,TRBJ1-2,CASSLSHEQGITYGYTF
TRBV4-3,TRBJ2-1,CASSQVGGRYNEQFF
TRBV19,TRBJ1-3,CASSIGTGTGNTIYF
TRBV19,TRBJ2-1,CASSIVRRGNEQFF
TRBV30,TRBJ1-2,CAWSQQGAYGYTF